This T cell receptor (beta chain) was obtained from a study of cytomegalovirus exposure and HLA in healthy donors. Amplification used 60 Vbeta primers and 13 Jbeta primers. Produced via immunoSEQ multiplex PCR; TCRdb's table is partial and in-frame only. This table holds approximately 150,000 clones, approximately 79% found once. About this clone itself: Its antigen is not identified.

The CDR3 is 15 amino acids. Germline V lookup: CDR1 SNHLY, CDR2 FYNNEI. V lost 4 bases and J lost 4, with 14 bases in between. Study-wide findings and caveats: The study designated roughly 160 TCR beta chains cytomegalovirus-associated. A later analysis linked a missense variant in DCLRE1C to the trimming of TCR beta V and J genes.

This clonotype originated in a woman aged 30 to 39 in good health and CMV-seronegative. What was sequenced was PBMCs. The chain has TRBV2 and TRBJ1-5; D is uncertain. The CDR3 nucleotides read TGTGCCAGCAGTGGAGAGAGACGGGGAAATCAGCCCCAGCATTTT. The encoded protein is CASSGERRGNQPQHF.